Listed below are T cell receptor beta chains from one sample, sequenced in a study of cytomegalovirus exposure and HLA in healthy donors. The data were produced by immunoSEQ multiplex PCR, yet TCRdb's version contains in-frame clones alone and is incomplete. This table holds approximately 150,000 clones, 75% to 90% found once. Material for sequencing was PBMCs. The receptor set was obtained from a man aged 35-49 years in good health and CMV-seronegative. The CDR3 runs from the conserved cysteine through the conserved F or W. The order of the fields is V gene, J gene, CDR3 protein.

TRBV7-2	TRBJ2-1	CASSKGGLAGGTYNEQFF
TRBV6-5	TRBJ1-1	CASSQDRGDTEAFF
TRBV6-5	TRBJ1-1	CASRRQTNTEAFF
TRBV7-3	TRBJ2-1	CASSLLAGGLNEQFF
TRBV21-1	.	CASSATRGSYEQYF
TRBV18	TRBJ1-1	CASSPQMTGAEAFF
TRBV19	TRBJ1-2	CASSPGGTGARFGYTF
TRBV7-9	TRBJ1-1	CASSFSENPTEAFF
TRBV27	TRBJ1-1	CASSFLFPRQGATEAFF
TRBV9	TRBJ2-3	CASSVASGGRYTDTQYF
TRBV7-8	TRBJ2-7	CASSLGGSGGGIYEQYF
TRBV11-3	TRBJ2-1	CASSLMLGANEQFF
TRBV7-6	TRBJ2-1	CASSLEGRSQGGYNEQFF